This section outlines one T cell receptor (beta chain) sequence together with its context. Which antigen it targets is not known. The cohort comprised approximately 700 healthy bone marrow donors. At the time of sampling, all cohort members were nominally healthy, though unrecorded immune exposures were likely present. The donor was CMV seropositive and belonged to the group of 250 to 350 seropositive cohort members. Every donor gave a peripheral blood sample, and the peripheral blood mononuclear cells from that sample were used for TCR beta sequencing. The Qiagen DNeasy Blood Extraction Kit was used to extract genomic DNA from the blood cell samples. The data were obtained in a study of cytomegalovirus exposure and HLA in healthy donors (dated by TCRdb to about 2017). Regarding the complete study: An earlier analysis of several hundred of the donors reported about 300 Gb of sequence data and 117 million unique TCR beta sequences obtained from about 179 million T cells. An early release that covered fewer than 800 HLA-typed donors contained approximately 290 gigabases of sequencing data and 80 million or so unique TCR sequences. The genetic ancestry cluster associated with self-reported Caucasian donors included 81% of the roughly 410 genotyped donors. The study was designed to test whether signatures of past pathogen exposure could be identified by cataloging public T cell receptors. Using immunosequencing, the study profiled T cell repertoires from fewer than 850 subjects and related those repertoires to cytomegalovirus serostatus. Along with the approximately 650-subject first cohort, a separate validation cohort of over a hundred different subjects was used. To predict cytomegalovirus infection status, the study combined high-throughput TCR immunosequencing, statistical association of individual TCRs with disease status, and machine learning. In a later analysis, previously published TCR beta repertoires from 550 to 700 donors were re-analyzed and high-resolution HLA genotyping was added so that TCR occurrence patterns could be studied. The later analysis used no new phenotypic data to find candidate immune exposures, relying instead on TCR beta sequences and their occurrence across donors. An earlier analysis of some 500 of the donors used high-throughput TCR beta sequencing to judge whether each TCR beta V gene segment behaved as functional or pseudogenic. Donor age, sex, ethnicity and CMV serostatus were compiled together with the repertoire data. A later genetic analysis took genome-wide SNP genotypes for about 55% of the 666 donors and used that subset as a discovery cohort. All discovery cohort repertoires had been generated using a single sequencing platform. HLA typing included class I and class II loci at four-digit resolution. Typing coverage differed by locus: A, B, C, DRB1 and DQB1 were typed in roughly 620-630 donors, DQA1 in roughly 510, DPA1 in 600 to 610, and DPB1 in 450 to 480. Four to six DR-DQ haplotypes were handled as single units for association and clustering, since linkage in the cohort was strong. Across 398 genotyped donors of the cohort, an average of approximately 200,000 unique TCR beta nucleotide sequences per donor were sequenced, and 15% to 20% of those sequences were non-productive. Results the study describes overall, beyond this receptor: A few of the identified cytomegalovirus-associated TCR beta chains were confirmed in vitro to be specific for cytomegalovirus antigens. Most CMV-associated TCR beta chains appeared to be HLA-restricted in a later analysis, and the HLA associations seemed to be driven largely by CMV exposure. In a later analysis, HLA-associated TCR beta chains showed more clonal expansion and lower generation probabilities than non-associated chains that were equally common. Cytomegalovirus status was reported to be diagnosed by the classifier with high specificity and sensitivity in both the original and validation cohorts. Presence/absence analyses assumed roughly uniform sequencing depth across donors, an assumption that may not hold. In a later genetic analysis, a missense DCLRE1C variant was associated with V-gene and J-gene trimming of TCR beta chains, and the association was replicated in an independent cohort. According to a later analysis, TCR association rates differed among HLA loci, with DRB1 alleles showing the most associated TCRs and HLA-C alleles showing the fewest. When HLA alleles, especially DR and DQ, strongly co-occurred, TCR associations were difficult to assign to individual alleles. It was suggested by the authors that the approach could potentially be generalized to other disease states and immunological phenotypes. Specific HLA alleles were associated with more than 15,000 TCR beta sequences at a false discovery rate of 0.05 in a later analysis. The study gave a list of about 170 TCR beta chains associated with cytomegalovirus. In an earlier analysis of over 550 of the donors, most TCR beta V segments were observed in productive rearrangements about 87% or about 30% of the time, broadly matching IMGT annotations. The cohort was sequenced for TCR beta chains only, and without alpha or paired-chain data the features that could be detected were limited. The 87-base-pair reads could not distinguish some IMGT-functional V segments, including TRBV6-2 and TRBV6-3, so those segments were excluded. Correlated functional status among segregating V segments might be attributable to linkage disequilibrium, but an unknown experimental factor could not be ruled out. A further reported finding was that TCR beta sequences accurately predicted the HLA-A and HLA-B alleles for most subjects in the first cohort. Across donors, most TCR sequences were observed very rarely, whereas some public TCRs were present in many individuals. A later analysis reported that several top co-occurrence clusters appeared linked to parvovirus B19, influenza, CMV and Epstein-Barr virus. A later genetic analysis reported fewer N-insertions in productive TCRs among donors in an Asian-associated ancestry cluster than the roughly 640-donor mean. Because some donors lacked HLA typing at each locus, the association tests relied only on the typed subset. About 17 rarely observed V segments, including chromosome 9 orphons, were excluded from the earlier analysis of approximately 500 of the donors because counts were too low. Immune exposure information for the cohort was limited to CMV serostatus. The sequencing pipeline was judged likely to have produced a cluster of highly shared sequence variants as a technical artifact.

Measured from the cysteine to the phenylalanine, the CDR3 is 16 residues long. Of the read, only the CDR3 DNA is kept; its 48 bases are in frame from base 1. The germline V gene specifies LGHNA as CDR1 and YNFKEQ as CDR2. V and J are truncated by 1 base and 0 bases respectively, leaving an intervening sequence of 12 bases. The protocol used for the library was the immunoSEQ multiplex PCR assay. A mixture of 60 forward primers for TCR Vbeta segments and 13 reverse primers for TCR Jbeta segments was used in the multiplex PCR. The CDR3 region of rearranged TCR beta genes was amplified from genomic DNA by a multiplex PCR assay. Amplified TCR beta libraries were sequenced as 87-base-pair reads on the Illumina HiSeq System. The published analysis was carried out like this. In a later analysis, 77 million or so unique TCR beta chains were counted across the roughly 610 repertoires, and roughly 11 million of these chains were shared by at least two donors. Raw reads were error-corrected and collapsed into unique sequences by a nearest-neighbor algorithm in which closely related sequences were merged to remove PCR and sequencing errors. V, D and J gene segments were assigned by aligning CDR3 sequences to IMGT reference sequences. For a sequence to be retained, a match of at least six nucleotides was required to both a V gene segment and a J gene segment. Rearrangements were called productive when the CDR3 lacked stop codons and stayed in frame with V and J; all others were non-productive. Following IMGT convention, CDR3 was defined as the stretch from the second conserved V-encoded cysteine to the conserved J-encoded phenylalanine. Sequences without an unambiguous match to a single V gene segment were excluded from the earlier analysis of a few hundred of the donors. An earlier analysis of approximately 590 of the donors called V segments functional above 56.7% productive rearrangements and segregating when the between-donor standard deviation exceeded 5%. To diagnose cytomegalovirus status from the catalog of TCR beta chain sequences, a statistical classification framework was built. A later analysis assigned V and J genes by comparing TCR nucleotide sequences with IMGT/GENE-DB human TR gene sequences. Using the TCRdist pipeline, a later analysis assigned CDR3 sequences along with most-parsimonious VDJ recombination scenarios. In a later analysis, each TCR beta chain was defined by its CDR3 amino acid sequence together with its V-gene family, and reads without a unique V-gene family were excluded. As a way to deal with suspected cross-contamination and a sequencing artifact, a later analysis dropped 500 to 700 nucleotide sequences that were highly shared and had low generation probability. In a later analysis, a clonal expansion index was calculated for each public chain from normalized within-repertoire ranks of inferred template counts. Generation probabilities in a later analysis came from a VDJ recombination model fitted to out-of-frame rearrangements, and those results were checked against IGoR. Hypergeometric tests were used in a later analysis to score TCR-TCR, TCR-HLA and TCR-CMV co-occurrence, with a repertoire-size bias correction applied to the TCR pairs. A later analysis estimated false discovery rates by permuting HLA or CMV assignments 20 times. In a later analysis, co-occurring TCRs were grouped with DBSCAN, and TCRdist sequence similarity was added when clustering was performed within HLA-allele-positive subsets. Repertoires with fewer than 30,000 or more than 120,000 public chains, plus five repertoires with anomalous nucleotide sharing, were excluded from co-occurrence clustering. Entries here come from immuneACCESS through TCRdb and include only in-frame sequences with V and J called. Some clones fail to appear in such tables; in the studies checked, an unresolved V gene covers under half of the shortfall, and the cause of the remainder is unknown. D and trimming come from the DNA, and the V and J calls and clone size come from that table. Per the sample table, the count is 80,000 or so clones. The top ten constitute roughly an eighth of the sample.

The sequence was collected from a man aged 45-65 years in good health and CMV-seropositive. Recombination connected TRBV4-2 to TRBJ1-2; TRBD1 might be the D gene, on 6 matching bases. Sequences were obtained from PBMCs. In nucleotides, the sequence is TGTGCCAGCAGCCAAGCATCAGACAGGCCTAACTATGGCTACACCTTC. Translated, it gives CASSQASDRPNYGYTF.